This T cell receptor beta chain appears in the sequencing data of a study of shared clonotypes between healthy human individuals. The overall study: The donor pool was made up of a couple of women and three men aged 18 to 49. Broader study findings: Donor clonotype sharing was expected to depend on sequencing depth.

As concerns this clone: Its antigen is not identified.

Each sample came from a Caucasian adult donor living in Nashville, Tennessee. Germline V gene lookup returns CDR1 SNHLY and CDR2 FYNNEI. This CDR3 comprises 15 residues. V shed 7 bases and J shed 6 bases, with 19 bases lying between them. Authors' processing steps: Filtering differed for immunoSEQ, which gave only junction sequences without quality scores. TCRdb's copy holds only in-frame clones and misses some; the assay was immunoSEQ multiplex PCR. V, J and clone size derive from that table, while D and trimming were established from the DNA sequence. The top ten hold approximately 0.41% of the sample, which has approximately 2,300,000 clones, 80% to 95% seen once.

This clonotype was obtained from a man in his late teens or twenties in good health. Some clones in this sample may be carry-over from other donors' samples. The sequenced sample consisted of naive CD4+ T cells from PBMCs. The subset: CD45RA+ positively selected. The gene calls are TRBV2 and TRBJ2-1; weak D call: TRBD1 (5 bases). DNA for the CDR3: TGTGCCAGCACCCCTCGGAGCCCAGGGATCAATGAGCAGTTCTTC. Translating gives CASTPRSPGINEQFF.